This T cell receptor beta chain was retrieved from a study of T cell changes during pregnancy in multiple sclerosis (dated by TCRdb to the late 2010s). About the full investigation: The study examined how the T cell repertoire changed over the course of pregnancy in women with multiple sclerosis.

From the cysteine up to the phenylalanine, the CDR3 has a length of 15 residues. Only the CDR3 DNA is retained, 45 bases long and in frame from the first base. CDR1 MNHNY and CDR2 SVGAGI were looked up in the germline V gene (reference sequence). Trimming removed 2 bases from V and 1 base from J, leaving 12 bases between the germline ends. The method was the immunoSEQ multiplex PCR assay. Entries here come from immuneACCESS through TCRdb and include only in-frame sequences with V and J called. Some clones fail to appear in such tables; in the studies checked, an unresolved V gene covers under half of the shortfall, and the cause of the remainder is unknown. Present in this sample are around 34,000 clones, 90% of which were seen just once. Of the sample, 12% is held by the ten largest clones. A word on this clone: Its antigen target is currently unknown. No much larger clone is present one base from it, and per-base qualities are unavailable. Additional DNA sequences in this sample encode the identical CDR3.

The sequence came from a female donor with multiple sclerosis, enrolled in a pregnancy study. The V and J segments used are TRBV6-6 and TRBJ2-7; a tentative D match to TRBD1 spans 6 bases. The sequences come from CD8+ T cells from peripheral blood mononuclear cells, collected in the first trimester of pregnancy. The CDR3 protein sequence reads: CASSYKRDKSYEQYF. The DNA sequence is given as TGTGCCAGCAGTTACAAACGGGACAAGTCCTACGAGCAGTACTTC.